One and the same sample provided the 26 T cell receptor beta chains below, sequenced in a study of identical twins. TCRdb redid the calling of the 5' RACE reads with MiXCR, one entry per CDR3 protein. The repertoire holds 500,000 or so distinct CDR3 sequences, with 20% to 25% as singletons. The same data also contributed to another study, on T cells expressing NK-cell markers.

Input material: CD4+ T cells sorted from blood. The source is a woman between 18 and 29 years old in good health.

This rearrangement joins TRBV2 to TRBJ2-2; possibly TRBD1 or TRBD2 for D (5 bases each). With 5 bases removed from V and 3 bases from J, the gap between germline ends came to 13 bases. CDR1 SNHLY and CDR2 FYNNEI come from the germline V gene. The CDR3 contains 15 residues. This chain's CDR3 is CASSMKRGDTGELFF. The CDR3 nucleotides are TGTGCCAGCAGTATGAAACGAGGGGACACCGGGGAGCTGTTTTTT.

This chain joins TRBV20-1 and TRBJ1-1, with no clear D. Germline CDR1 and CDR2: DFQATT and SNEGSKA (reference sequence). V was cut by 6 bases and J by 5 bases, with 19 bases left in between. The CDR3 contains 14 residues. CDR3 protein: CSAVGGVGKTEAFF. In DNA, the CDR3 is TGCAGTGCGGTCGGCGGGGTGGGGAAAACTGAAGCTTTCTTT.

The rearrangement uses TRBV20-1 and TRBJ2-5; D is perhaps TRBD1 (8 bases). The CDR3 totals 17 residues. Trimming shortened V by 4 bases and J by 1 base, and 22 bases separated the two germline ends. Germline values: CDR1 DFQATT, CDR2 SNEGSKA (reference sequence). In DNA, the CDR3 is TGCAGTGCTATCCGGACAGGGAGGGGGTTGATCCAAGAGACCCAGTACTTC. Translated, it gives CSAIRTGRGLIQETQYF.

This clonotype was observed a single time. The rearrangement joins TRBV20-1 to TRBJ2-1; 13 bases match TRBD2. From germline, CDR1 is DFQATT and CDR2 SNEGSKA (reference sequence). J lost 4 bases, V lost 4 bases, and 4 bases had no gene match. This CDR3 is 15 amino acids long. CDR3 protein: CSATRTSGSYNEQFF. CDR3 nucleotide sequence: TGCAGTGCTACCCGGACTAGCGGGAGTTACAATGAGCAGTTCTTC.

This clonotype has more than one count but fewer than ten. The rearrangement links TRBV11-2 to TRBJ2-7, with a weak D call TRBD1 (5 bases). The V gene's germline CDR1 is SGHAT and CDR2 FQNNGV. This CDR3 comprises 20 residues. The ends were cut back, 2 bases at V and 0 bases at J, with 26 bases in the middle. Written as DNA, the CDR3 is TGTGCCAGCAGCTTAAGAACAGGTTCCTTTGCCCGAGCCAGCTCCTACGAGCAGTACTTC. Translated: CASSLRTGSFARASSYEQYF.

This clonotype was observed many times. The chain joins TRBV12-3 or TRBV12-4 to TRBJ1-1; tentative D call: TRBD1 (6 bases). CDR3 size: 14 residues. V lost 8 bases and J lost 0, with 13 bases in between. DNA for the CDR3: TGTGCCAGCTCTACAGGGCTATTGAACACTGAAGCTTTCTTT. Protein sequence: CASSTGLLNTEAFF.

This clonotype was recorded only once. One end of the junction varies from germline; a read error may be responsible. The rearrangement uses TRBV12-3 or TRBV12-4 and TRBJ2-3, with 11 bases lining up with TRBD2. The length of the CDR3 is 14 residues. CDR3 loop: CASSIAGGAGTQYF. CDR3 in DNA: TGTGCCAGCAGTATAGCGGGGGGGGCCGGTACGCAGTATTTT.

CDR3 protein: CATSRGTAGELFF. The CDR3 bases are TGTGCCACCAGCAGGGGTACGGCCGGGGAGCTGTTTTTT. The chain couples TRBV15 to TRBJ2-2; D gene uncertain. CDR1 LNHNV and CDR2 YYDKDF come from the germline V gene (reference sequence). The CDR3 length is 13 residues. V shed 3 bases and J shed 6 bases, with 8 bases lying between them.

This clonotype has more than one count but fewer than ten. The V call is TRBV7-3, the J call TRBJ2-7; TRBD1 agrees at 7 bases. V lost 5 bases, J lost 2 bases, and 9 bases stayed unmatched. Germline assignment: CDR1 SGHTA and CDR2 FQGTGA. The CDR3 runs to 15 residues. CDR3 sequence: CASSPNPTGPYEQYF. The DNA for the CDR3 is TGTGCCAGCAGCCCCAACCCGACAGGGCCCTACGAGCAGTACTTC. Looking up the rest from reference TRBV7-3 and TRBJ2-7 gives the full variable domain: GAGVSQTPSNKVTEKGKYVELRCDPISGHTALYWYRQSLGQGPEFLIYFQGTGAADDSGLPNDRFFAVRPEGSVSTLKIQRTERGDSAVYLCASSPNPTGPYEQYFGPGTRLTVT.

V and J are TRBV10-3 and TRBJ2-3, with 14 bases fitting TRBD2. The CDR3 has 17 residues. The V and J ends lost 6 bases and 1 base, in that order; junction bases with no gene match: 6. Germline values: CDR1 ENHRY, CDR2 SYGVKD. The CDR3 here is CAISRLAGGGGTDTQYF. In nucleotides, the CDR3 is TGTGCCATCAGCCGACTAGCGGGGGGGGGAGGCACAGATACGCAGTATTTT.

This clonotype was counted only a few times. The rearrangement links TRBV25-1 to TRBJ1-1; maybe TRBD1 (6 bases). The CDR3 covers 14 residues. Germline assignment: CDR1 MGHDK and CDR2 SYGVNS. V lost 6 bases, J lost 11 bases, and 22 bases lay in between. The CDR3, as DNA: TGTGCCAGCAGCAAAGCAGGGGCCTGGGATTCGGCTTTCTTT. It yields the protein CASSKAGAWDSAFF.

J is TRBJ2-7 and V is TRBV5-6, with a tentative D call TRBD1 (5 bases). This CDR3 is 14 amino acids long. Trimming stripped 0 bases from V and 5 bases from J, with 12 bases between. Germline V gene lookup returns CDR1 SGHDT and CDR2 YYEEEE. This CDR3 is CASSLGGQGNEQYF. CDR3 coding DNA: TGTGCCAGCAGCTTGGGGGGTCAGGGAAACGAGCAGTACTTC.

This rearrangement joins TRBV19 to TRBJ1-1; 7 nucleotides match TRBD1. From germline, CDR1 is LNHDA and CDR2 SQIVND (reference sequence). The CDR3 length is 16 residues. V lost 7 bases, J lost 1 base, and 12 bases stayed unmatched. CDR3 in DNA: TGTGCCAGTACTCACACCCGACAGGGCCGGAACACTGAAGCTTTCTTT. Protein product: CASTHTRQGRNTEAFF.

This chain joins TRBV6-2 or TRBV6-3 and TRBJ1-1, with no clear D. V lost 0 bases and J lost 1, with 9 bases in between. CDR1 MNHEY and CDR2 SVGEGT come from the germline V gene. The CDR3 has 15 residues. The CDR3 DNA is TGTGCCAGCAGTTACTCGGCCCGCACGAACACTGAAGCTTTCTTT. Residues: CASSYSARTNTEAFF.

This clonotype was detected ten times or more. The chain recombines TRBV20-1 with TRBJ2-1; 8 bases agree with TRBD2. The CDR3 sequence is 13 residues long. Germline values: CDR1 DFQATT, CDR2 SNEGSKA (reference sequence). J gave up 5 bases and V 6 bases, and 6 bases lay outside the gene matches. CDR3 amino acids: CSAQETSDNEQFF. The DNA of the CDR3 is TGCAGTGCCCAAGAGACTAGCGACAATGAGCAGTTCTTC.

The rearrangement uses TRBV10-3 and TRBJ2-7, with D unresolved. The CDR3 totals 13 residues. V was cut by 4 bases and J by 4 bases, with 11 bases left in between. From germline, CDR1 is ENHRY and CDR2 SYGVKD. The CDR3 sequence: CAISGAQDYEQYF. The DNA for the CDR3 is TGTGCCATCAGTGGCGCCCAGGATTACGAGCAGTACTTC.

This clonotype was recorded a few times. This chain connects TRBV6-6 to TRBJ2-7, with a tentative D call TRBD1 (5 bases). Per germline, CDR1 MNHNY and CDR2 SVGAGI (reference sequence). CDR3 length: 13 residues. V shed 0 bases and J shed 4 bases, with 7 bases lying between them. The CDR3: CASSYSTAYEQYF. CDR3 in DNA: TGTGCCAGCAGTTACTCGACAGCATACGAGCAGTACTTC.

This clonotype was seen more than once but under ten times. This chain links TRBV5-1 with TRBJ2-7; TRBD2 agrees at 8 bases. Per germline, CDR1 SGHRS and CDR2 YFSETQ. V lost 0 bases and J lost 5; bases outside the gene matches: 10. This CDR3 has 16 residues. CDR3 residues: CASSLAGGGLGDEQYF. CDR3 bases: TGCGCCAGCAGCTTGGCGGGGGGGGGACTAGGCGACGAGCAGTACTTC. The variable domain in full, completed from reference TRBV5-1 and TRBJ2-7, reads KAGVTQTPRYLIKTRGQQVTLSCSPISGHRSVSWYQQTPGQGLQFLFEYFSETQRNKGNFPGRFSGRQFSNSRSEMNVSTLELGDSALYLCASSLAGGGLGDEQYFGPGTRLTVT.

The chain combines TRBV20-1 with TRBJ2-5; TRBD1 might be the D (6 bases). Between the trimmed V and J ends, which lost 7 bases and 5 bases, there was a span of 14 bases. CDR1 is DFQATT, CDR2 SNEGSKA, per germline (reference sequence). The CDR3 spans 12 residues. The chain's CDR3 is CSGGLAGETQYF. DNA for the CDR3: TGCAGTGGGGGGCTGGCCGGGGAGACCCAGTACTTC.

The CDR3 loop is CASTRLYEQYF. CDR3 DNA sequence: TGTGCCAGCACCAGACTCTACGAGCAGTACTTC. The chain is built from TRBV2 and TRBJ2-7; D is undetermined. Germline loops: CDR1 SNHLY, CDR2 FYNNEI. CDR3 size: 11 residues. Trimming took off 7 bases at V and 3 bases at J, with 7 bases between the two ends.

About this clonotype itself: Its ends do not fully match the called genes, so a read error is possible. V and J are TRBV7-9 and TRBJ2-7, with 8 bases aligning to TRBD1. Germline-derived CDR1 and CDR2 are SEHNR and FQNEAQ (reference sequence). The CDR3 extends over 15 amino acids. The CDR3 region is CASSAPTGESYEQCF. In DNA, the CDR3 is TGTGCCAGCAGCGCCCCGACAGGGGAGTCCTACGAGCAGTGCTTC.

This clonotype was seen only a few times. The chain links TRBV5-5 to TRBJ2-1; 10 bases map to TRBD2. V was clipped by 0 bases and J by 5 bases; unmatched bases: 2. This CDR3 contains 15 residues. Per the germline V gene, CDR1 is SGHKS and CDR2 is YYEKEE (reference sequence). This CDR3 reads CASSLVAGGNNEQFF. As DNA, the CDR3 is TGTGCCAGCAGCTTGGTAGCGGGAGGTAACAATGAGCAGTTCTTC.

This clonotype occurred a few times. The chain links TRBV3-1 to TRBJ1-2, with TRBD1 matching 9 bases. The V gene's germline CDR1 is LGHDT and CDR2 YNNKEL (reference sequence). The CDR3 length is 15 residues. The ends lost 4 bases at V and 2 bases at J; junction bases unmatched: 5. The DNA for the CDR3 is TGTGCCAGCAGCCGATCCGGGACAGGGAACTATGGCTACACCTTC. This encodes CASSRSGTGNYGYTF.

This sequence joins TRBV5-5 and TRBJ1-1; TRBD1 is a possible D gene (5 bases). Per germline, CDR1 SGHKS and CDR2 YYEKEE (reference sequence). The length of the CDR3 is 15 residues. Trimming pared 4 bases from V and 1 base from J, leaving 14 bases between. The CDR3, as DNA: TGTGCCAGCAGCAATACCGGACAAGCGAACACTGAAGCTTTCTTT. It yields the protein CASSNTGQANTEAFF.

This clonotype was detected ten times or more. The V gene is TRBV20-1, the J gene TRBJ2-1; D remains unclear. V gave up 2 bases and J gave up 6 bases, with 11 bases separating them. The CDR3 spans 13 residues. Germline V gene lookup returns CDR1 DFQATT and CDR2 SNEGSKA (reference sequence). DNA of the CDR3: TGCAGTGCTAGAACCCCCCGGGCCAATGAGCAGTTCTTC. As protein: CSARTPRANEQFF.

This clonotype was found many times. The rearrangement links TRBV11-2 to TRBJ2-1, with 9 bases that match TRBD2. This CDR3 is 17 amino acids long. The germline CDR1 and CDR2 sequences are SGHAT and FQNNGV. After removal of 0 bases from V and 2 bases from J, the junction contained 5 bases not matched to a gene. The CDR3 region has the DNA TGTGCCAGCAGCTTAGAAGGGCTAGCGGGGCCCTACAATGAGCAGTTCTTC. Protein: CASSLEGLAGPYNEQFF.